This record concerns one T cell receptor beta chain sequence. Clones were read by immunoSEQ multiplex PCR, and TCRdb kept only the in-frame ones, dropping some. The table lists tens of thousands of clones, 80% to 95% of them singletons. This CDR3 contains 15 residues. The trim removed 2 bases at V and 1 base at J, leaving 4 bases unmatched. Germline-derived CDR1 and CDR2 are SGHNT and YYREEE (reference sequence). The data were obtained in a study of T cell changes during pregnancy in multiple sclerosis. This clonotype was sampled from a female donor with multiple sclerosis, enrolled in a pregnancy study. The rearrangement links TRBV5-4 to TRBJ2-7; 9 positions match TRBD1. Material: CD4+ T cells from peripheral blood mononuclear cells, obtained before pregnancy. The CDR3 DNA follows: TGTGCCAGCAGCTTACAGGGGGCCTTATCCTACGAGCAGTACTTC. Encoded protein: CASSLQGALSYEQYF.